This TCR beta chain was captured in a study of T cell changes during pregnancy in multiple sclerosis. The CDR3 is 15 residues long. V was clipped by 5 bases and J by 6 bases; unmatched bases: 11. CDR1 is SEHNR and CDR2 is FQNEAQ in the germline V gene (reference sequence). Produced via immunoSEQ multiplex PCR; TCRdb's table is partial and in-frame only. The profile shows some 53,000 clones, 85% to 95% of them singletons. This chain uses TRBV7-9 with TRBJ2-3; 7 nucleotides agree with TRBD2. Specimen: CD4+ T cells from peripheral blood mononuclear cells, collected in the third trimester of pregnancy. The sequence came from a female donor with multiple sclerosis, enrolled in a pregnancy study. CDR3 loop: CASSATGTITDTQYF. CDR3 coding DNA: TGTGCCAGCAGCGCTACCGGGACTATAACCGATACGCAGTATTTT.